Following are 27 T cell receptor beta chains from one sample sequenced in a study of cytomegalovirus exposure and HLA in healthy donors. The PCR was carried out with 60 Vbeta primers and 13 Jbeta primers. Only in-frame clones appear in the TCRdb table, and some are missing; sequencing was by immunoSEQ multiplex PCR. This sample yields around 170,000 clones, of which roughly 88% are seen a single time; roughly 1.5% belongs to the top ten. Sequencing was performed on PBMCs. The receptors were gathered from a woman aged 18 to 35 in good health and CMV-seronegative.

The DNA for the CDR3 is TGTGCCAGCAGAGACCCTAAGGGAGGGCTTCGTGGCTACACCTTC. Protein product: CASRDPKGGLRGYTF. The chain has TRBV6-5 and TRBJ1-2; D gene unclear. Germline V gives CDR1 MNHEY, CDR2 SVGAGI. Trimming left V 6 bases short and J 7 bases short, with 21 bases between. The CDR3 contains 15 residues.

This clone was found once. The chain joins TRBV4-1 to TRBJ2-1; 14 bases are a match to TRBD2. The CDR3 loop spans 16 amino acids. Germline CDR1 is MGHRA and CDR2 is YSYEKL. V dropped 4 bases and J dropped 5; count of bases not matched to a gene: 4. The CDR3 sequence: CASSRGTSGGDNEQFF. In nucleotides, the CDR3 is TGCGCCAGCAGCCGAGGGACTAGCGGGGGAGACAATGAGCAGTTCTTC.

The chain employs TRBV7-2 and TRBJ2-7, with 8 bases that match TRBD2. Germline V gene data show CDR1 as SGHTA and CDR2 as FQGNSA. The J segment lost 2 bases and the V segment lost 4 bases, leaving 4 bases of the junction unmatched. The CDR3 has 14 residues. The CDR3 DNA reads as TGTGCCAGCAGCTACGCGGGGGGACCCTACGAGCAGTACTTC. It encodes CASSYAGGPYEQYF. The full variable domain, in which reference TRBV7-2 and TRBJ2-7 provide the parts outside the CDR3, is GAGVSQSPSNKVTEKGKDVELRCDPISGHTALYWYRQSLGQGLEFLIYFQGNSAPDKSGLPSDRFSAERTGGSVSTLTIQRTQQEDSAVYLCASSYAGGPYEQYFGPGTRLTVT.

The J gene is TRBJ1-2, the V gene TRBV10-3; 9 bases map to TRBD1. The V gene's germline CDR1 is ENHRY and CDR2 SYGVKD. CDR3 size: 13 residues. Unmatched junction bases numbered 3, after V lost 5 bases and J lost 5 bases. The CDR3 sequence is CAISSGTGYGYTF. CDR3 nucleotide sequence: TGTGCCATCAGTTCCGGGACAGGGTATGGCTACACCTTC.

CDR3 nucleotide sequence: TGTGCCAGCAGACGGCAGGGGTTAAACTATGGCTACACCTTC. This gives the protein CASRRQGLNYGYTF. The J gene is TRBJ1-2, the V gene TRBV28, with TRBD1 as a possible D gene (6 bases). Germline V gene data show CDR1 as MDHEN and CDR2 as SYDVKM. The CDR3 consists of 14 residues. V lost 6 bases and J lost 2, with 13 bases in between.

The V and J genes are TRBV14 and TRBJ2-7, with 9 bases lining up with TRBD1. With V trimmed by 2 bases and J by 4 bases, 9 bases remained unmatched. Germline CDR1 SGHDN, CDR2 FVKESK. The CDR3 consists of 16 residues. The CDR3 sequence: CASSQRTGTGFYEQYF. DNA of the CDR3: TGTGCCAGCAGCCAACGAACCGGGACAGGGTTTTACGAGCAGTACTTC.

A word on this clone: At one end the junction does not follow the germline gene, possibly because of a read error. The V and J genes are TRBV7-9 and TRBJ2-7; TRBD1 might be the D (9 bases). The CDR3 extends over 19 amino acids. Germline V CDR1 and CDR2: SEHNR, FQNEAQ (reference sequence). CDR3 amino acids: CSSSLRYRGRRGGSGEQYF. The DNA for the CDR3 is TGTTCCAGCAGCTTGCGGTACAGGGGGCGCCGGGGGGGCTCGGGCGAGCAGTACTTC.

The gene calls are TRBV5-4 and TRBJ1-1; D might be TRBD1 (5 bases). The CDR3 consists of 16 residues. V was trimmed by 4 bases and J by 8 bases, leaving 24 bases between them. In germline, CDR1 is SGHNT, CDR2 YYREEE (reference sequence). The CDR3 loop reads CASSPKAGTAAFEAFF. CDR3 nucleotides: TGTGCCAGCAGCCCCAAGGCGGGGACGGCGGCGTTCGAAGCTTTCTTT.

For the CDR3, the DNA is TGCGCCAGCAGCCAAGACAACATGAACACTGAAGCTTTCTTT. Amino acids: CASSQDNMNTEAFF. The rearrangement uses TRBV4-1 and TRBJ1-1, with no clear D. Germline CDR1 reads MGHRA; CDR2 reads YSYEKL. The CDR3 totals 14 residues. The V end lost 0 bases, the J end lost 0 bases, and 5 bases lay between the germline ends.

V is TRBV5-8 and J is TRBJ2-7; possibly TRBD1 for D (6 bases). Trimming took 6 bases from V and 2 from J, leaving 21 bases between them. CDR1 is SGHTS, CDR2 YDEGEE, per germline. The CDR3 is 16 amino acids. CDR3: CASTVPDRFRPYEQYF. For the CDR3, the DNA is TGTGCCAGCACCGTACCAGACAGGTTCCGTCCCTACGAGCAGTACTTC. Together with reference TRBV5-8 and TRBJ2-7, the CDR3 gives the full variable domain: EAGVTQSPTHLIKTRGQQATLRCSPISGHTSVYWYQQALGLGLQFLLWYDEGEERNRGNFPPRFSGRQFPNYSSELNVNALELEDSALYLCASTVPDRFRPYEQYFGPGTRLTVT.

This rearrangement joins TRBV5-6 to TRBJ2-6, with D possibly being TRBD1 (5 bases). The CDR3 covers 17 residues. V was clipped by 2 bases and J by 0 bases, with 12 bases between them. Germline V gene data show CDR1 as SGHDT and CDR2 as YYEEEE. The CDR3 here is CASSFPQGSSGANVLTF. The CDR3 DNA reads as TGTGCCAGCAGCTTCCCCCAGGGAAGCTCTGGGGCCAACGTCCTGACTTTC.

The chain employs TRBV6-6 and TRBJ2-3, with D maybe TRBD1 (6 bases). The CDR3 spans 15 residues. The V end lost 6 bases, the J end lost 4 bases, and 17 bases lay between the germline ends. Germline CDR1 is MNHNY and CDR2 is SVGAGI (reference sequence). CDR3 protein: CASRPDRRKADTQYF. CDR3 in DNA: TGTGCCAGCAGACCCGACAGGAGGAAAGCAGATACGCAGTATTTT.

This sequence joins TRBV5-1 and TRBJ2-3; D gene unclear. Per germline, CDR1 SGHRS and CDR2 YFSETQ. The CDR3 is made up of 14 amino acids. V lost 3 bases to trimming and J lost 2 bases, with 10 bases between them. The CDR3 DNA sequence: TGCGCCAGCAGCTCCGAGTCGCCCACAGATACGCAGTATTTT. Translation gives CASSSESPTDTQYF.

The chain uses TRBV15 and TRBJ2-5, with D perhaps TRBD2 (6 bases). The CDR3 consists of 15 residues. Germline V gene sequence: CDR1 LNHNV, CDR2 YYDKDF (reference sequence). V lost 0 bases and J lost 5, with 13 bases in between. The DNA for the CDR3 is TGTGCCACCAGCAGAGATAAGACGGAGGGGGAGACCCAGTACTTC. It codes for CATSRDKTEGETQYF.

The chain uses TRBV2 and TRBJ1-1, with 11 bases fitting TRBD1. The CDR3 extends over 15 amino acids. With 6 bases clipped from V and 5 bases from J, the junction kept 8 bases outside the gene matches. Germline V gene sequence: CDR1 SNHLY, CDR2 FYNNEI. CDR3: CASRRTGGERTEAFF. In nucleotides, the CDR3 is TGTGCCAGCAGGAGGACAGGGGGCGAGAGGACTGAAGCTTTCTTT.

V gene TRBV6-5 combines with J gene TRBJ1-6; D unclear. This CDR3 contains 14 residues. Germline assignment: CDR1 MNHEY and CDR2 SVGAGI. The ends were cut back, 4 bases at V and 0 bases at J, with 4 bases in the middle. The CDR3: CASSSSSYNSPLHF. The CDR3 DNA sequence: TGTGCCAGCAGTTCGAGCTCCTATAATTCACCCCTCCACTTT.

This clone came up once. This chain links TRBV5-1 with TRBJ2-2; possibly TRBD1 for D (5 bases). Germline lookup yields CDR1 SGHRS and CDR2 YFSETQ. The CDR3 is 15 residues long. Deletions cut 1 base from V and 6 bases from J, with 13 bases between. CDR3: CASSLRSRDSGELFF. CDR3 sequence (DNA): TGCGCCAGCAGCTTGAGGTCCAGGGATTCCGGGGAGCTGTTTTTT.

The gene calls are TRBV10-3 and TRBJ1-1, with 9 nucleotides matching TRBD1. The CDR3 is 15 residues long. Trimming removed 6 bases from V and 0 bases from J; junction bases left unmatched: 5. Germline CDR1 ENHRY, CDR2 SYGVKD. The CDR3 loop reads CAIRTGTGMNTEAFF. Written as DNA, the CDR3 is TGTGCCATCAGGACCGGGACAGGGATGAACACTGAAGCTTTCTTT.

The DNA for the CDR3 is TGTGCCAGTAAAACTTCAGGGGGCTATGGCTACACCTTC. Translated, it gives CASKTSGGYGYTF. V usage is TRBV19 and J usage is TRBJ1-2, with 7 bases matching TRBD1. Germline values: CDR1 LNHDA, CDR2 SQIVND (reference sequence). V was clipped by 7 bases and J by 4 bases; unmatched bases: 6. The CDR3 consists of 13 residues.

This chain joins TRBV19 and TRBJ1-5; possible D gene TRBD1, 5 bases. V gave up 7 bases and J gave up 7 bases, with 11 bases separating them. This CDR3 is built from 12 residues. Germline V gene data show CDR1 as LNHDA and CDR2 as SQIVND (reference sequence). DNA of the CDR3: TGTGCCAGTAATGGGGCTGGGCAGCCCCAGCATTTT. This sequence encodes CASNGAGQPQHF.

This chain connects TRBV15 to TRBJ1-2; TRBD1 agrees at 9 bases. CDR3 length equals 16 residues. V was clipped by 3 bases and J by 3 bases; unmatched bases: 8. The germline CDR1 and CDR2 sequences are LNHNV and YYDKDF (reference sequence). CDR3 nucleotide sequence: TGTGCCACCAGCAGGAGACAGGGGGGGATGTACTATGGCTACACCTTC. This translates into CATSRRQGGMYYGYTF.

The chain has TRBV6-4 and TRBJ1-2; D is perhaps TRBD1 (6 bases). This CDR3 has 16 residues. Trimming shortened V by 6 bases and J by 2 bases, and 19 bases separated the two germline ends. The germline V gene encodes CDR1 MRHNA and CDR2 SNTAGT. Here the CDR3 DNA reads TGTGCCAGCAGCCACTCCGGGGACACCCGGAACTATGGCTACACCTTC. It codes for CASSHSGDTRNYGYTF.

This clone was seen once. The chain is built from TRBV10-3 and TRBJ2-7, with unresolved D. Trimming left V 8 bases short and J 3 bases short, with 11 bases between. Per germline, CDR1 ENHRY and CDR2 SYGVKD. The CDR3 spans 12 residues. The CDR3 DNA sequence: TGTGCCATCGGGTGGCGGATCTACGAGCAGTACTTC. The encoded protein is CAIGWRIYEQYF.

CDR3 coding DNA: TGTGCCAGCAACGCCCGGGACAGATTATCCTACGAGCAGTACTTC. Protein sequence: CASNARDRLSYEQYF. V gene TRBV5-5 combines with J gene TRBJ2-7; 7 bases agree with TRBD1. With V trimmed by 6 bases and J by 1 base, 10 bases remained unmatched. Germline CDR1 is SGHKS and CDR2 is YYEKEE (reference sequence). The CDR3 contains 15 residues.

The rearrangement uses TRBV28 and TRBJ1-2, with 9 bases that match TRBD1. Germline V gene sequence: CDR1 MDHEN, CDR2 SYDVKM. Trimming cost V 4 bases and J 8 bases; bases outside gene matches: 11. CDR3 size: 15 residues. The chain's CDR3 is CASSYSWTGVGGYTF. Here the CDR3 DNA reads TGTGCCAGCAGTTACTCCTGGACAGGGGTCGGGGGCTACACCTTC.

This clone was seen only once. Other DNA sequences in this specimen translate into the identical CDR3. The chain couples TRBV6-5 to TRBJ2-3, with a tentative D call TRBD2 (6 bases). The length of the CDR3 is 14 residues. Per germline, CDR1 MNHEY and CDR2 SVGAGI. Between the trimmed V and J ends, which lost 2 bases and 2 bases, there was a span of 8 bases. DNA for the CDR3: TGTGCCAGCAGTTACGGGACTCTCACAGATACGCAGTATTTT. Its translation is CASSYGTLTDTQYF.

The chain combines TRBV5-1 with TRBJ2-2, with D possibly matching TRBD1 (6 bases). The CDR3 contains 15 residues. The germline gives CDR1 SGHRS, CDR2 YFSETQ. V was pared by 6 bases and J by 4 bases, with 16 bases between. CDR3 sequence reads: CASTGNRASTGELFF. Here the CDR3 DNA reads TGCGCCAGCACGGGCAACAGGGCGAGCACCGGGGAGCTGTTTTTT.